The clone carrying this TCR beta chain was seen once. Original processing notes: Estimation of nucleated cell counts was performed using reference gene primer amplification. Only in-frame clones appear in the TCRdb table, and some are missing; sequencing was by immunoSEQ multiplex PCR. That table furnishes V, J and clone size, whereas the DNA furnished D and trimming. The data contain tens of thousands of clones, roughly 87% of them singletons. These data come from a study of blood T cell repertoires in COVID-19. Study details: The study drew acute and convalescent COVID-19 samples from the United States, Italy and Spain.

This CDR3 contains 14 residues. Germline-derived CDR1 and CDR2 are MNHEY and SVGAGI. With 5 bases removed from V and 1 base from J, the gap between germline ends came to 11 bases. This receptor was taken from a human donor with acute or convalescent COVID-19. The donor label of this sample is uncertain. Sequencing was carried out using peripheral blood. V is TRBV6-5 and J is TRBJ1-1; no definite D call. In DNA form, the CDR3 reads TGTGCCAGCAGTCACCGGACTGCGAACACTGAAGCTTTCTTT. This translates into CASSHRTANTEAFF.